This T cell receptor beta chain was documented in a study of T-cell reconstitution after alpha-beta-depleted transplantation in children. This clonotype was picked up a small number of times. Unique molecular identifiers were incorporated into the prepared TCRbeta library. TCRdb fed the PCR reads into MiXCR, producing one record per CDR3 protein. The sample lists approximately 510,000 distinct CDR3 sequences, around 16% occurring once. V shed 3 bases, J shed 6 bases, and the junction held 7 bases outside the gene matches. CDR1 is MGHRA, CDR2 YSYEKL, per germline. The CDR3 loop spans 15 amino acids. The rearrangement links TRBV4-1 to TRBJ1-4; 7 bases fit TRBD1. The TCR comes from a human donor who donated a stem cell graft to a child with acute lymphoblastic leukemia. Sequenced material: PBMCs from the stem cell graft donor, taken from the stem cell graft. In nucleotides, the CDR3 is TGCGCCAGCAGCCACCCCCTGCAGGGGGATGAAAAACTGTTTTTT. As protein: CASSHPLQGDEKLFF.